This TCR beta chain derives from a study of blood T cell repertoires in COVID-19. Study overall: The United States, Italy and Spain provided the acute and convalescent COVID-19 samples. PBMCs, B-cell-depleted T cells, or T cells were the source of the cDNA or gDNA that made up the material.

As originally analysed: Scientists estimated how many nucleated cells there were by amplifying reference gene primers. The data were produced by immunoSEQ multiplex PCR, yet TCRdb's version contains in-frame clones alone and is incomplete. The DNA gave D and trimming, while V, J and clone size come from that table. The data hold some 49,000 clones, with approximately 91% observed a single time. This TCR was sampled from a man aged 50 to 59 with active COVID-19. Sequencing used peripheral blood.

The CDR3 loop reads CASSLTAGANTGELFF. The DNA for the CDR3 is TGTGCCAGCAGTTTGACAGCGGGGGCGAACACCGGGGAGCTGTTTTTT. The rearrangement uses TRBV5-4 and TRBJ2-2; the match to TRBD2 covers 8 bases. This CDR3 is built from 16 residues. The germline gives CDR1 SGHNT, CDR2 YYREEE (reference sequence). With 5 bases clipped from V and 0 bases from J, the junction kept 6 bases outside the gene matches.